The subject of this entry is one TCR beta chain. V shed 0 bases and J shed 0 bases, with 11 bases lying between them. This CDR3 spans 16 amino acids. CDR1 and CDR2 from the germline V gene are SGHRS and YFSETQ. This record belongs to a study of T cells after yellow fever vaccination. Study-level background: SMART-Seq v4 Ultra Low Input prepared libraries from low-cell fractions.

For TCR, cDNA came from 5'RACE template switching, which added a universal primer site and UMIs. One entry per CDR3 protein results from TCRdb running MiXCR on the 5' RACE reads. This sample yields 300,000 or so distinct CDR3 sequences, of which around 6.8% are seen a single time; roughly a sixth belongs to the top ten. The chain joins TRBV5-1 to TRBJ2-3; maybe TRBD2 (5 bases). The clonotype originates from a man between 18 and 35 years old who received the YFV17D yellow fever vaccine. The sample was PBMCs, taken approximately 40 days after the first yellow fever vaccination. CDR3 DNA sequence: TGCGCCAGCAGCTTGGTTGGAGGCCTTAGCACAGATACGCAGTATTTT. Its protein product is CASSLVGGLSTDTQYF.